This TCR beta chain was documented in a study of blood T cell repertoires in COVID-19. Trimming shortened V by 6 bases and J by 2 bases, and 13 bases separated the two germline ends. Looked up from germline, CDR1 is LNHDA and CDR2 is SQIVND (reference sequence). This CDR3 contains 14 residues. Some clones are missing from TCRdb's copy, which holds only in-frame ones; the method was immunoSEQ multiplex PCR. The sample records fewer than 600,000 clones, 89% being singletons. This chain links TRBV19 with TRBJ2-5; weak D call: TRBD2 (5 bases). The material sequenced was peripheral blood. This TCR was recovered from a man between 18 and 29 years old with COVID-19, enrolled during active disease. CDR3 coding DNA: TGTGCCAGTAGGGGCCGAAGGGAGCAAGAGACCCAGTACTTC. Translation: CASRGRREQETQYF.